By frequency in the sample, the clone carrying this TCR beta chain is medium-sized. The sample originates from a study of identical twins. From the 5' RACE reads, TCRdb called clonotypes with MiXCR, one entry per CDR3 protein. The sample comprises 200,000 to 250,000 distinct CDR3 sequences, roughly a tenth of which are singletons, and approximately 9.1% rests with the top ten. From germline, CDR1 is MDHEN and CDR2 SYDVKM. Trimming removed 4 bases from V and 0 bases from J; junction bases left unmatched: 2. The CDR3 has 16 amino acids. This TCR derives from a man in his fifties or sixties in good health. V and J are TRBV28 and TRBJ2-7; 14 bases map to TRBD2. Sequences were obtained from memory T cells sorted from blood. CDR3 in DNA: TGTGCCAGCAGTTACGGGACTAGCGGGAGCTCCTACGAGCAGTACTTC. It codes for CASSYGTSGSSYEQYF.